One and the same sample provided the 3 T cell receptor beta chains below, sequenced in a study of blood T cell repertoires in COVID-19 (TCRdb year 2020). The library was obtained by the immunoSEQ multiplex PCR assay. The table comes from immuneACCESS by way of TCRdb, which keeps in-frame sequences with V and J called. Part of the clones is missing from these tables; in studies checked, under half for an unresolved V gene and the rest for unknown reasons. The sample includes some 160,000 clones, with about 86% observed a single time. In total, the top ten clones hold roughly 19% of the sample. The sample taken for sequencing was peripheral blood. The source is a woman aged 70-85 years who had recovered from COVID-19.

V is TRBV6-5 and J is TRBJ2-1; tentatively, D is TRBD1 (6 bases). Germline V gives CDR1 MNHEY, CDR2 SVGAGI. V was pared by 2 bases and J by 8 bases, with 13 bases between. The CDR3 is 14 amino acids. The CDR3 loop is CASSYGQGLDEQFF. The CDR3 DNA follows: TGTGCCAGCAGTTACGGGCAGGGGTTGGATGAGCAGTTCTTC.

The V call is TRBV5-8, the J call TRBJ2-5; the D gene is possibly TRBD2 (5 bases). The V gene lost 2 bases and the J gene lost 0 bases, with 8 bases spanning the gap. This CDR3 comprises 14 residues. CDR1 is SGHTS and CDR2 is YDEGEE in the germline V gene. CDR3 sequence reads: CASSLIGNQETQYF. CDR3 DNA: TGTGCCAGCAGCTTAATCGGGAACCAAGAGACCCAGTACTTC.

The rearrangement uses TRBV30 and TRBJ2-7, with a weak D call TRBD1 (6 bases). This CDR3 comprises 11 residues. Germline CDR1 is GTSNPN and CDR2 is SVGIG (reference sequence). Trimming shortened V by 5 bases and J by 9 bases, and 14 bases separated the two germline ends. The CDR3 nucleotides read TGTGCCTGGGGCCCGAGGGGGTGGCAGTACTTC. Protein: CAWGPRGWQYF. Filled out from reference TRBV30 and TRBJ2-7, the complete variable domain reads SQTIHQWPATLVQPVGSPLSLECTVEGTSNPNLYWYRQAAGRGLQLLFYSVGIGQISSEVPQNLSASRPQDRQFILSSKKLLLSDSGFYLCAWGPRGWQYFGPGTRLTVT.